This T cell receptor (beta chain) is drawn from a study of blood T cells in healthy people across ages. The V and J ends lost 7 bases and 8 bases respectively, with 20 bases between them. CDR1 and CDR2 (germline): MGHRA, YSYEKL. The CDR3 totals 15 residues. Through a sample-barcoded 5' primer and a J-beta primer mix, a second PCR was run for roughly 6 to 11 cycles. In TCRdb, the 5' RACE reads were re-called with MiXCR into one record per CDR3 protein. The table has over 1,500,000 distinct CDR3 sequences, roughly two fifths seen once. In regard to this clonotype: Its antigen is unknown.

Study-level points and caveats: Diversity of TCR beta per million T cells declined in a roughly linear way with age. With unsorted PBMCs, a conclusive comparison of naive versus antigen-experienced cells was not possible. Naive T cell percentage showed a strong correlation with TCR beta diversity. The study lacked donor CMV status, which possibly confounded expanded clonotype changes.

V gene TRBV4-1 combines with J gene TRBJ1-4, with D tentatively TRBD1 (5 bases). The receptor was isolated from a human donor in good health. The sample consisted of blood. The CDR3 DNA sequence: TGCGCCAGCACCCGCACCGGGACCGGAAAGGAAAAACTGTTTTTT. Translated, it gives CASTRTGTGKEKLFF.